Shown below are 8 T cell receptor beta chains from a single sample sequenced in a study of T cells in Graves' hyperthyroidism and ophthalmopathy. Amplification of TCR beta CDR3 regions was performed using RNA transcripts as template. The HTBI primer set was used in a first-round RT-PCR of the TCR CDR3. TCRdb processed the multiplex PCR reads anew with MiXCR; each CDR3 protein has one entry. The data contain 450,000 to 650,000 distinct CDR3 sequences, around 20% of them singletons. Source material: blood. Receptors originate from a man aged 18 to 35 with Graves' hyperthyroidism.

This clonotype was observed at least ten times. CDR3 nucleotides: TGTGCCATCTATAGCTTGGGCTATGGCTACACCTTC. Amino acids: CAIYSLGYGYTF. J is TRBJ1-2 and V is TRBV28; D remains unclear. This CDR3 region has 12 residues. Germline V gene lookup returns CDR1 MDHEN and CDR2 SYDVKM. Between the trimmed V and J ends, which lost 10 bases and 4 bases, there was a span of 13 bases.

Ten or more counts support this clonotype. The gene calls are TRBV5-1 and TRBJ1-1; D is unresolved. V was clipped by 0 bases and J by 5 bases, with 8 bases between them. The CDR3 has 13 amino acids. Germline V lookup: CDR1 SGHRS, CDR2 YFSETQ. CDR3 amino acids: CASSLDYQTEAFF. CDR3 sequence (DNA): TGCGCCAGCAGCTTGGATTACCAGACTGAAGCTTTCTTT. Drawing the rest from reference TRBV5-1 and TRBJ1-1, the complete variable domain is KAGVTQTPRYLIKTRGQQVTLSCSPISGHRSVSWYQQTPGQGLQFLFEYFSETQRNKGNFPGRFSGRQFSNSRSEMNVSTLELGDSALYLCASSLDYQTEAFFGQGTRLTVV.

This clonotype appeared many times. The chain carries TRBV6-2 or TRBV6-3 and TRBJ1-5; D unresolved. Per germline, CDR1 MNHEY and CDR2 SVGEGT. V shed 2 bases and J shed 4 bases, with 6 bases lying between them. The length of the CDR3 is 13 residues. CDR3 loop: CASSYPFNQPQHF. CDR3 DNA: TGTGCCAGCAGTTACCCCTTTAATCAGCCCCAGCATTTT.

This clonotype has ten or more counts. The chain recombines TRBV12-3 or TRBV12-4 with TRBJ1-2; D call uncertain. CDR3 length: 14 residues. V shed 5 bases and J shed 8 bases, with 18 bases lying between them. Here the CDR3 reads CASSPTPLGKGYTF. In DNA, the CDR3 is TGTGCCAGCAGTCCCACCCCCTTAGGGAAAGGCTACACCTTC.

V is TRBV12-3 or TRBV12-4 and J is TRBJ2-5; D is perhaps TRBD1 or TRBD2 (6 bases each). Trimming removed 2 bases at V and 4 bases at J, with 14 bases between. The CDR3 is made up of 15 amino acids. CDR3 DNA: TGTGCCAGCAGTTTAAGGGAAGGGGGGCGAGAGACCCAGTACTTC. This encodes CASSLREGGRETQYF.

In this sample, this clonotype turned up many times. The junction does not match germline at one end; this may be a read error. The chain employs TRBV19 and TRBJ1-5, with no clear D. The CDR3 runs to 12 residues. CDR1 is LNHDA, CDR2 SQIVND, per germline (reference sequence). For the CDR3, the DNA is TGTGCCAGCAGTATAAGTAATCAGCCCCAGCATTTT. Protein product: CASSISNQPQHF. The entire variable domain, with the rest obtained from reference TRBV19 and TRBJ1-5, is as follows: DGGITQSPKYLFRKEGQNVTLSCEQNLNHDAMYWYRQDPGQGLRLIYYSQIVNDFQKGDIAEGYSVSREKKESFPLTVTSAQKNPTAFYLCASSISNQPQHFGDGTRLSIL.

The CDR3 nucleotides are TGTGCCAGCAGTGAAAGGGCAGGGGTACAGCCCCAGCATTTT. As protein: CASSERAGVQPQHF. The rearrangement uses TRBV2 and TRBJ1-5; D may be TRBD1 (6 bases). V was pared by 2 bases and J by 7 bases, with 12 bases between. Germline CDR1 is SNHLY and CDR2 is FYNNEI. The CDR3 runs to 14 residues. The complete variable domain, with remaining parts taken from reference TRBV2 and TRBJ1-5, reads EPEVTQTPSHQVTQMGQEVILRCVPISNHLYFYWYRQILGQKVEFLVSFYNNEISEKSEIFDDQFSVERPDGSNFTLKIRSTKLEDSAMYFCASSERAGVQPQHFGDGTRLSIL.

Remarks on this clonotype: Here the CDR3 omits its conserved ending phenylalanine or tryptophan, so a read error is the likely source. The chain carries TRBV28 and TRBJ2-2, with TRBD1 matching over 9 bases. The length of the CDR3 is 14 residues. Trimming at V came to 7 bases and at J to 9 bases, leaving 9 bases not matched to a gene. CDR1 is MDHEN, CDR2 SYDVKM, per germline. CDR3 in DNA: TGTGCCAGCACGACGGGGACAGGGATCTGGGAGCTGTTTGTT. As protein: CASTTGTGIWELFV.